This T cell receptor beta chain was profiled in a study of cytomegalovirus exposure and HLA in healthy donors (dated by TCRdb to 2016 to 2017). Background for the entire study: The 500 to 700 repertoires of the first cohort and the 110 or so validation repertoires were produced on the same platform, according to a later analysis. To predict cytomegalovirus infection status, the study brought together high-throughput TCR immunosequencing, statistical association of individual TCRs with disease status, and machine learning. In addition to the first cohort of several hundred subjects, a separate validation cohort of around 110 different subjects was used. The study was designed to test whether signatures of past pathogen exposure could be identified by cataloging public T cell receptors. Summary of the overall study and its limitations: Across donors, most TCR sequences were observed very rarely, whereas some public TCRs were present in many individuals. In both the original and validation cohorts, the classifier was reported to diagnose cytomegalovirus status with high specificity and sensitivity. A few of the identified cytomegalovirus-associated TCR beta chains were confirmed in vitro to be specific for cytomegalovirus antigens. According to the authors, the approach could potentially be generalized to other disease states and immunological phenotypes. The study gave a list of under 200 TCR beta chains associated with cytomegalovirus. All 120 or so repertoires were used to score co-occurrence in the validation cohort in a later analysis, because that analysis had no HLA typing for the cohort. Of the cluster scores, approximately 95% were above 0 in a later analysis, which found that TCRs clustered in the first cohort also tended to co-occur in the approximately 120 validation repertoires.

The library was produced with the immunoSEQ multiplex PCR assay. The authors' analysis ran thus. A statistical classification framework was developed to diagnose cytomegalovirus status using the catalog of TCR beta chain sequences. Sourced from immuneACCESS, this table was stored by TCRdb with only in-frame sequences that have V and J called. A share of the clones is absent; for the studies checked, an unresolved V gene accounts for under half, and the remainder has no known explanation. V, J and clone size were drawn from that table, and D and trimming were deduced from the DNA. The sample contains about 120,000 clones, around 89% of them found a single time. The biggest ten clones account for about 6% of the sample. In the case of this clone: Its antigen has not been determined. One base away there is no much larger clone; base qualities are not given.

The donors were included in the validation cohort of 90 to 150 subjects, a group kept apart from the 666-subject first cohort. Trimmed from V: 6 bases; trimmed from J: 5 bases; junction bases lacking a gene match: 10. CDR1 and CDR2 are drawn from the germline V gene: MNHNS, SASEGT. The CDR3 has 14 amino acids, counting the end cysteine and phenylalanine. Of all the DNA, just the CDR3 is kept, 42 bases in frame from base 1. The sample consisted of PBMCs. This clonotype was obtained from a woman under 30 in good health and CMV-seropositive. The chain is made from TRBV6-1 and TRBJ2-7; 7 junctional bases match TRBD1. The nucleotide sequence is TGTGCCAGCAGGCCGACAGGGCCGAGGAACGAGCAGTACTTC. It encodes CASRPTGPRNEQYF.